These T cell receptor beta chains were read from a single sample in a study of type 1 and type 2 diabetes patients. A single record per CDR3 protein comes from TCRdb applying MiXCR to the multiplex PCR reads. Of fewer than 350,000 distinct CDR3 sequences in the sample, around 47% were seen once. Sequenced material: peripheral blood mononuclear cells (PBMCs). Receptor source: a young man with type 2 diabetes. Both conserved end residues are part of each CDR3. D genes are given only for firm matches. Clone size, where shown, is once, few, many, or a class for clones that have expanded.

clone_size	d_call	v_call	j_call	cdr3_nt	cdr3_aa
.	.	TRBV25-1	TRBJ1-5	TGTGCCAGCTCCCCTCCCCTGGGGCCCCAGCATTTT	CASSPPLGPQHF
few	.	TRBV7-8	TRBJ1-1	TGTGCCAGCAGCTTAGGGGAGGAAGCTTTCTTT	CASSLGEEAFF
.	.	TRBV5-1	TRBJ1-1	TGTGCCAGCAGTTTAAAGGGAACTGAAGCTTTCTTT	CASSLKGTEAFF
.	.	TRBV5-1	TRBJ2-5	TGCGCCAGCACCACGGGGGCAGTGGTGGAGACCCAGTACTTC	CASTTGAVVETQYF
few	.	TRBV10-2	TRBJ1-1	TGCGCCAGCAGGAGACAGGAAGTAGGCACTGAAGCTTTCTTT	CASRRQEVGTEAFF
.	TRBD1	TRBV4-3	TRBJ2-3	TGCGCCAGCAGCCACGACAGGGTCCGTCCAGATACGCAGTATTTT	CASSHDRVRPDTQYF
.	TRBD1	TRBV10-1	TRBJ1-1	TGTGCCAGCAGTTACTCGGACAGGGGGGACACTGAAGCTTTCTTT	CASSYSDRGDTEAFF
.	.	TRBV7-2	TRBJ1-1	TGTGCCAGCAGCTTAGAAAGTGACCGTGAAGCTTTCTTT	CASSLESDREAFF
.	.	TRBV24-1	TRBJ2-7	TGTGCCACCAGCCCATCTTCCGTCGGGGGAGGCTACGAGCAGTACTTC	CATSPSSVGGGYEQYF
few	TRBD1	TRBV6-6	TRBJ1-1	TGTGCCAGCAGTTACTCGAAGGCCAGGGGGCCAACTGAAGCTTTCTTT	CASSYSKARGPTEAFF
.	.	TRBV19	TRBJ1-4	TGTGCCAGTAGTCTAGGGACTAAGGAAAAACTGTTTTTT	CASSLGTKEKLFF
few	.	TRBV2	TRBJ1-2	TGTGCCAGCACCTTCGTCATTCAGCACTATGGCTACACCTTC	CASTFVIQHYGYTF
.	.	TRBV6-1	TRBJ1-2	TGTGCCAGCAGACAGGGACCTGGCTATGGCTACACCTTC	CASRQGPGYGYTF
many	.	TRBV7-6	TRBJ1-6	TGTGCCAGCAGTTTAGGGCGGGACACCATTTCACCCCTCCACTTT	CASSLGRDTISPLHF
few	.	TRBV11-2	TRBJ2-7	TGTGCCAGCAGCCCATACGACAGGGAGGGCCACGAGCAGTACTTC	CASSPYDREGHEQYF
.	TRBD1	TRBV13	TRBJ1-4	TGTGCCAGCAGCTTAGCTGGGACAGAAGGGAGAAATGAAAAACTGTTTTTT	CASSLAGTEGRNEKLFF
.	.	TRBV2	TRBJ2-5	TGTGCCAGCAGCCCCGACAGGCCCCAGTACTTC	CASSPDRPQYF
few	.	TRBV7-3	TRBJ2-3	TGTGCCAGCAGCCTACAAGGCACAGATACGCAGTATTTT	CASSLQGTDTQYF
.	TRBD2	TRBV19	TRBJ2-3	TGTGCCAGTAGTAACGGTGCAGCGGGGGGAAGAGATACGCAGTATTTT	CASSNGAAGGRDTQYF
once	.	TRBV6-6	TRBJ1-6	TGTGCCAGCACGAATTCGGGTTCACCCCTCCACTTT	CASTNSGSPLHF
.	.	TRBV2	TRBJ2-1	TGTGCCAGCAAGGGGCGCACCTACAATGAGCAGTTCTTC	CASKGRTYNEQFF
few	.	TRBV12-3/TRBV12-4	TRBJ1-2	TGTGCCAGCAGTTTTCAAGCTAACTATGGCTACACCTTC	CASSFQANYGYTF
few	.	TRBV12-3/TRBV12-4	TRBJ1-2	TGTGCCAGCACCTCAGGGTTTGGCTACACCTTC	CASTSGFGYTF
many	.	TRBV19	TRBJ2-5	TGTGCCAGTAGTATCTCCTTGAGGGGAGAGACCCAGTACTTC	CASSISLRGETQYF
once	.	TRBV6-1	TRBJ1-1	TGTGCCACCAAGGGAACATCGAACACTGAAGCTTTCTTT	CATKGTSNTEAFF